This TCR beta chain originates from a study of CD8+CD57+ T cells in acquired aplastic anemia. Looking at the study overall: CD4+ and CD8+ cells, once sorted, gave DNA averaging around 3.4 ug.

Trimming pared 6 bases from V and 4 bases from J, leaving 15 bases between. CDR3 length: 15 residues. Study-wide results and limits: Both patients and controls carried the same twenty-nine CD8+ CDR3 sequences.

Genomic DNA, the template, was used for profiling of the TCR beta VDJ and CDR3. TCRdb redid the calling of the reads with MiXCR, one entry per CDR3 protein. The sample carries roughly 240,000 distinct CDR3 sequences, approximately 45% recorded once. Concerning this clonotype: Its target is not known.

Patients who underwent sequencing had shown CD8+CD57+ cell expansion by flow cytometry. Severe acquired aplastic anemia was present in all patients. Sampling of blood occurred while the patients had still received no therapy. Sample: sorted CD4+, CD8+, or CD8+CD57+ T cells (not recorded which) from PBMCs. This TCR was sampled from a human donor with aplastic anemia. This chain uses TRBV12-3 or TRBV12-4 with TRBJ1-4; maybe TRBD1 (6 bases). The CDR3 sequence: CASRNSRGINEKLFF. The CDR3 DNA reads as TGTGCCAGCAGGAACTCGAGGGGGATTAATGAAAAACTGTTTTTT.